One sample yielded the 25 T cell receptor beta chains listed below, sequenced in a study of immune heterogeneity within non-small cell lung tumors. The template consisted of bulk tumor genomic DNA, with about 0.65 ug used per sample. Collection of several biopsies per primary tumor, spaced far apart, took place during surgery. Enrolled individuals presented with untreated, newly diagnosed non-small cell lung cancer and received curative surgery. Amplification of the TCR beta CDR3 was achieved through multiplex PCR with 32 V and 13 J primers. Via MiXCR, TCRdb re-called the multiplex PCR reads, giving one row per CDR3 protein. The top ten clones hold around 3.8% of a sample with about 20,000 distinct CDR3 sequences, 27% of them seen once. Sequencing input: lung tumor tissue. The receptors come from a man in his forties with non-small cell lung cancer.

Remarks on this clonotype: With a much larger clone just one base away, this may be a read error. The rearrangement links TRBV19 to TRBJ2-4; no definite D call. Deletions cut 4 bases from V and 2 bases from J, with 6 bases between. This CDR3 region has 13 residues. The germline V gene encodes CDR1 LNHDA and CDR2 SQIVND (reference sequence). For the CDR3, the DNA is TGTGCCAGTAGTAACTGGTCCAAAAACATTCAGTACTTC. Translating it yields CASSNWSKNIQYF.

The CDR3 loop reads CATSESVLRQDPTDTQYF. The CDR3 region has the DNA TGTGCCACCAGTGAATCAGTGCTTAGACAGGACCCCACAGATACGCAGTATTTT. The chain is built from TRBV24-1 and TRBJ2-3; TRBD1 is a possible D gene (6 bases). The germline V gene has CDR1 KGHDR and CDR2 SFDVKD. There are 18 residues in the CDR3. Trimming left V 4 bases short and J 2 bases short, with 21 bases between.

Within the sample, this clonotype is medium-sized. The chain uses TRBV6-1 and TRBJ1-2, with 7 bases identical to TRBD1. The CDR3 has 16 residues. V dropped 5 bases and J dropped 1; count of bases not matched to a gene: 10. Germline V CDR1 and CDR2: MNHNS, SASEGT. CDR3 residues: CASSRPTGTINYGYTF. DNA of the CDR3: TGTGCCAGCAGTCGTCCGACAGGGACCATTAACTATGGCTACACCTTC.

Concerning this clonotype itself: A read error may account for a junction end that differs from germline. The chain joins TRBV9 to TRBJ2-1; D is possibly TRBD2 (7 bases). The germline CDR1 and CDR2 sequences are SGDLS and YYNGEE. This CDR3 has 15 amino acids. In DNA form, the CDR3 reads TGTGCCAGCAGCGGGCGGGGGCCCTCCTACAATGAGGAGTTCTTC. Translated, it gives CASSGRGPSYNEEFF.

This clonotype was recorded many times. This sequence joins TRBV12-3 or TRBV12-4 and TRBJ1-1; the D is unclear. CDR3 length: 13 amino acids. V was pared by 9 bases and J by 7 bases, with 18 bases between. As DNA, the CDR3 is TGTGCCAGTAAGAGGGCCGGCGGGATTGAAGCTTTCTTT. Translating it yields CASKRAGGIEAFF.

To note about this clonotype: A much larger clone is a single base away; this may be a read error. The V call is TRBV5-5, the J call TRBJ1-2; weak D call: TRBD1 (5 bases). Germline assignment: CDR1 SGHKS and CDR2 YYEKEE (reference sequence). The CDR3 has 16 residues. This chain's CDR3 is CANSFLLGEGTYGYTF. CDR3 DNA sequence: TGTGCCAACAGCTTTCTGCTAGGGGAGGGAACCTATGGCTACACCTTC.

A few counts support this clonotype. The V gene is TRBV4-1, the J gene TRBJ2-1, with 8 bases matching TRBD1. V shed 2 bases, J shed 5 bases, and the junction held 5 bases outside the gene matches. The CDR3 sequence is 15 residues long. Germline V lookup: CDR1 MGHRA, CDR2 YSYEKL. The CDR3 protein is CASSQTQGVNNEQFF. Written as DNA, the CDR3 is TGCGCCAGCAGCCAAACACAGGGGGTCAACAATGAGCAGTTCTTC.

The chain is built from TRBV3-1 and TRBJ2-1; no definite D call. The germline V gene has CDR1 LGHDT and CDR2 YNNKEL (reference sequence). The CDR3 totals 12 residues. With 5 bases removed from V and 5 bases from J, the gap between germline ends came to 7 bases. The CDR3 nucleotides read TGTGCCAGCAGCAATATCGACAATGAGCAGTTCTTC. This translates into CASSNIDNEQFF.

The rearrangement links TRBV6-1 to TRBJ2-2; D is perhaps TRBD1 (6 bases). Germline V gene lookup returns CDR1 MNHNS and CDR2 SASEGT. This CDR3 contains 14 residues. The V end was cut by 5 bases, the J end by 1 base, with 8 bases between. CDR3 in DNA: TGTGCCAGCAGTCCAGGGGAGAACACCGGGGAGCTGTTTTTT. Translated: CASSPGENTGELFF.

Worth noting for this clonotype: A clone one base away is much larger, so this may be a read error. The chain is built from TRBV12-3 or TRBV12-4 and TRBJ1-5; unclear D gene. CDR3 length: 13 amino acids. V was shortened by 10 bases and J by 4 bases, with 14 bases between the two germline ends. CDR3 loop: CATRLRSNQPQHF. CDR3 coding DNA: TGTGCCACCAGATTGAGAAGTAATCAGCCCCAGCATTTT.

This clonotype appeared a few times. The gene calls are TRBV20-1 and TRBJ2-7; TRBD2 might be the D (6 bases). The CDR3 has 14 residues. V was shortened by 2 bases and J by 6 bases, with 17 bases between the two germline ends. CDR1 is DFQATT and CDR2 is SNEGSKA in the germline V gene (reference sequence). The CDR3 reads CSARMDGSGFEQYF. CDR3 DNA sequence: TGCAGTGCTAGAATGGACGGGAGTGGGTTCGAGCAGTACTTC.

This clonotype has a count of ten or more. CDR3 loop: CATSDPTARGGDYNEQFF. For the CDR3, the DNA is TGTGCCACCAGTGATCCTACTGCCCGAGGGGGCGATTACAATGAGCAGTTCTTC. This chain uses TRBV24-1 with TRBJ2-1; 7 bases align to TRBD1. This CDR3 region has 18 residues. CDR1 and CDR2 (germline): KGHDR, SFDVKD. Germline trimming cut 3 bases from V and 4 bases from J; bases unmatched to any gene: 14.

In this sample, this clonotype turned up many times. V is TRBV19 and J is TRBJ2-5, with D unclear. The CDR3 loop spans 13 amino acids. Germline V gene sequence: CDR1 LNHDA, CDR2 SQIVND (reference sequence). V shed 5 bases and J shed 5 bases, with 12 bases lying between them. The CDR3 here is CASSFSRWETQYF. CDR3 in DNA: TGTGCCAGTAGTTTTAGCCGTTGGGAGACCCAGTACTTC.

The V and J genes are TRBV20-1 and TRBJ2-1, with a tentative D call TRBD2 (6 bases). The CDR3 extends over 13 amino acids. The V gene's germline CDR1 is DFQATT and CDR2 SNEGSKA (reference sequence). Trimming pared 3 bases from V and 0 bases from J, leaving 6 bases between. CDR3 bases: TGCAGTGCTAGCGGGAGCTCCTACAATGAGCAGTTCTTC. Its translation is CSASGSSYNEQFF.

This chain connects TRBV11-1 to TRBJ1-1, with D tentatively TRBD1 (6 bases). CDR3 length equals 13 residues. Trimming shortened V by 6 bases and J by 6 bases, and 14 bases separated the two germline ends. The germline V gene encodes CDR1 SGHAT and CDR2 FQDESV (reference sequence). This CDR3 reads CASSTGPVSEAFF. CDR3 DNA sequence: TGTGCCAGCAGTACAGGGCCCGTCTCTGAAGCTTTCTTT.

The CDR3 loop reads CASRRGYSYNEQFF. The CDR3 bases are TGTGCCAGCAGGAGAGGGTACTCCTACAATGAGCAGTTCTTC. This chain connects TRBV3-1 to TRBJ2-1, with TRBD2 as a possible D gene (5 bases). Per germline, CDR1 LGHDT and CDR2 YNNKEL (reference sequence). The CDR3 has 14 amino acids. Trimming pared 6 bases from V and 0 bases from J, leaving 9 bases between.

This rearrangement joins TRBV4-2 to TRBJ2-1, with 10 bases aligning to TRBD1. The CDR3 contains 16 residues. Germline lookup yields CDR1 LGHNA and CDR2 YNFKEQ. Trimming took 0 bases from V and 6 from J; bases not matched to a gene: 5. CDR3 residues: CASSQERQGAVNEQFF. For the CDR3, the DNA is TGTGCCAGCAGCCAAGAACGACAGGGGGCCGTCAATGAGCAGTTCTTC.

The sample holds many counts of this clonotype. The chain is built from TRBV20-1 and TRBJ1-4; D might be TRBD1 (6 bases). The CDR3 totals 14 residues. V gave up 3 bases and J gave up 5 bases, with 13 bases separating them. CDR1 is DFQATT and CDR2 is SNEGSKA in the germline V gene (reference sequence). The CDR3 DNA reads as TGCAGTGCTAGTGGGGGGCAGGGGAATGAAAAACTGTTTTTT. Encoded protein: CSASGGQGNEKLFF.

This clonotype showed up many times. The rearrangement links TRBV27 to TRBJ2-6; D tentatively fits TRBD1 or TRBD2 (5 bases each). The CDR3 spans 20 residues. The V gene's germline CDR1 is MNHEY and CDR2 SMNVEV (reference sequence). The V gene lost 5 bases and the J gene lost 1 base, with 24 bases spanning the gap. The CDR3 DNA reads TGTGCCAGCAGTAAAACTCTTCCGGGGCTTACACGATCTGGGGCCAACGTCCTGACTTTC. It yields the protein CASSKTLPGLTRSGANVLTF.

This clonotype was recorded a few times. The chain carries TRBV5-1 and TRBJ1-1; D uncertain. Trimming pared 6 bases from V and 0 bases from J, leaving 18 bases between. Germline V CDR1 and CDR2: SGHRS, YFSETQ. The CDR3 has 16 residues. The DNA of the CDR3 is TGCGCCAGCAACCTGACACTAGGGCACATGAACACTGAAGCTTTCTTT. Its translation is CASNLTLGHMNTEAFF. Complete variable domain (other parts from reference TRBV5-1 and TRBJ1-1): KAGVTQTPRYLIKTRGQQVTLSCSPISGHRSVSWYQQTPGQGLQFLFEYFSETQRNKGNFPGRFSGRQFSNSRSEMNVSTLELGDSALYLCASNLTLGHMNTEAFFGQGTRLTVV.

About this clonotype: A much more abundant neighbour one base away suggests this may be a read error. The gene calls are TRBV9 and TRBJ1-5; D call uncertain. In germline, CDR1 is SGDLS, CDR2 YYNGEE. The CDR3 covers 13 residues. CDR3 amino acids: CTSSVGELGPQHF. The CDR3 region has the DNA TGTACCAGCAGCGTAGGTGAGTTGGGGCCCCAGCATTTT.

By sample share, this clonotype is medium-sized. V usage is TRBV7-8 and J usage is TRBJ2-2, with D maybe TRBD2 (6 bases). The CDR3 totals 15 residues. Between the trimmed V and J ends, which lost 4 bases and 2 bases, there was a span of 11 bases. The germline V gene has CDR1 SGHVS and CDR2 FQNEAQ. The CDR3 DNA reads TGTGCCAGCAGCTCACAAGCGGGCAACACCGGGGAGCTGTTTTTT. It is translated as CASSSQAGNTGELFF.

The sample holds many counts of this clonotype. The CDR3 nucleotides are TGTGCCAGCAGGTCGCCGGGGACAGGGCTGTCTGGCTACACCTTC. Translation: CASRSPGTGLSGYTF. The rearrangement uses TRBV6-2 or TRBV6-3 and TRBJ1-2, with 9 bases aligning to TRBD1. V trimming: 6 bases; J trimming: 7 bases; junction bases outside the gene matches: 12. The CDR3 has 15 amino acids. The V gene's germline CDR1 is MNHEY and CDR2 SVGEGT.

Comment on this clonotype: This clone may be a read error of a much larger clone one base away. In DNA form, the CDR3 reads TGTGCCTGGAGCCAACAAGGGCAGGTTCAGCCCCAGCATTTT. This encodes CAWSQQGQVQPQHF. The chain combines TRBV30 with TRBJ1-5; no definite D call. Between the trimmed V and J ends, which lost 3 bases and 6 bases, there was a span of 15 bases. This CDR3 has 14 amino acids. CDR1 is GTSNPN, CDR2 SVGIG, per germline (reference sequence).

On this clonotype: A read error may produce the germline difference seen at one junction end. The V and J genes are TRBV12-5 and TRBJ1-4, with TRBD1 as a possible D gene (5 bases). Germline assignment: CDR1 LGHNT and CDR2 FRNRAP. The CDR3 totals 14 residues. The CDR3 DNA is TGTGCTAGTGCGGGGGACGGCTTCAATGAAAAACTGGTTTTT. Translated: CASAGDGFNEKLVF.